A selection of T cell receptor beta chains follows, all from one sample in a study of beta chain features in type 1 diabetes. Generated by immunoSEQ multiplex PCR, the TCRdb table keeps only in-frame clones and is missing some. The sample includes around 300,000 clones, roughly 8% of them seen just once. The specimen was central memory CD4+ T cells from blood. The source of these receptors is a woman aged 18-30 years in good health. Both conserved end residues are part of each CDR3. Fields, in order: CDR3 protein, CDR3 DNA, clone size, D gene, V gene, J gene. The D gene is left open where the match is weak. Size is omitted from some rows. Given values are once, few, many or a class for expanded clones.

CASSLGGQGYTGELFF,TGTGCCAGCAGCTTAGGCGGGCAGGGGTACACCGGGGAGCTGTTTTTT,few,NA,TRBV7-2,TRBJ2-2
CASRGVGANVLTF,TGCGCCAGCAGAGGGGTAGGGGCCAACGTCCTGACTTTC,NA,NA,TRBV5-1,TRBJ2-6
CSVGSGRGLFF,TGCAGCGTTGGATCCGGTAGAGGGCTGTTTTTT,NA,NA,TRBV29-1,TRBJ1-4
CASRKIAGGGETQYF,TGTGCCAGCAGGAAAATAGCGGGAGGGGGAGAGACCCAGTACTTC,many,TRBD2,TRBV7-2,TRBJ2-5
CASNKQGSEKLFF,TGTGCCAGCAACAAACAGGGGAGTGAAAAACTGTTTTTT,many,TRBD1,TRBV2,TRBJ1-4
CASSGSGSARELFF,TGTGCCAGCAGTGGATCCGGATCAGCGCGGGAGCTGTTTTTT,many,NA,TRBV28,TRBJ2-2
CSAGDGPMNTEAFF,TGCAGCGCGGGGGACGGACCCATGAACACTGAAGCTTTCTTT,few,NA,TRBV29-1,TRBJ1-1
CASSLDENIQYF,TGTGCCAGCAGCTTGGACGAAAACATTCAGTACTTC,many,NA,TRBV7-9,TRBJ2-4
CASSQVRTGLTGELFF,TGTGCCAGCAGCCAAGTGAGGACAGGGTTAACCGGGGAGCTGTTTTTT,few,TRBD1,TRBV4-2,TRBJ2-2
CASSVDFGETQYF,TGTGCCAGCAGCGTGGACTTTGGGGAGACCCAGTACTTC,NA,NA,TRBV9,TRBJ2-5
CASSRSGNSYEQYF,TGTGCCAGCAGCCGTAGCGGGAACTCCTACGAGCAGTACTTC,few,TRBD2,TRBV11-2,TRBJ2-7
CASSLRQGYYGYTF,TGTGCCAGCAGTTTGCGACAGGGATATTATGGCTACACCTTC,few,TRBD1,TRBV28,TRBJ1-2
CASSLSAGAVSGELFF,TGTGCCAGCAGCTTATCCGCTGGGGCTGTTTCGGGGGAGCTGTTTTTT,NA,NA,TRBV7-3,TRBJ2-2
CSASPGPNQYF,TGCAGTGCTAGTCCCGGTCCAAACCAGTACTTC,NA,NA,TRBV20-1,TRBJ2-5
CATSRARGPQNEQFF,TGTGCCACCAGCAGAGCGAGGGGCCCCCAGAATGAGCAGTTCTTC,few,NA,TRBV15,TRBJ2-1
CASSLVRGGTDTQYF,TGTGCCAGCAGCTTAGTCCGGGGGGGCACAGATACGCAGTATTTT,many,TRBD2,TRBV11-1,TRBJ2-3
CASSLVFGGNEQFF,TGTGCCAGCAGCTTGGTGTTCGGGGGCAATGAGCAGTTCTTC,many,NA,TRBV7-2,TRBJ2-1
CASSPYEAGYTF,TGTGCCAGCAGCCCCTATGAGGCGGGCTACACCTTC,NA,NA,TRBV11-2,TRBJ1-2
CASSQETRGSGTLNYEQYF,TGCGCCAGCAGCCAAGAGACGCGGGGGTCGGGAACCCTAAACTACGAGCAGTACTTC,NA,TRBD2,TRBV4-1,TRBJ2-7
CASSRGLYGYTF,TGTGCCAGCAGCCGGGGCCTCTATGGCTACACCTTC,many,NA,TRBV14,TRBJ1-2
CASSTKLAAPKNIQYF,TGTGCCAGCAGTACCAAGCTAGCGGCCCCCAAAAACATTCAGTACTTC,many,TRBD2,TRBV27,TRBJ2-4
CASSLDVGTGYTF,TGTGCCAGCAGCTTAGATGTTGGAACCGGCTACACCTTC,NA,NA,TRBV7-9,TRBJ1-2
CASRRLAGGLETQYF,TGTGCCAGCAGGCGACTAGCGGGGGGGTTGGAGACCCAGTACTTC,NA,TRBD2,TRBV2,TRBJ2-5
CASTETVSRGTQYF,TGTGCCAGCACCGAAACGGTGTCGAGGGGGACCCAGTACTTC,NA,NA,TRBV7-2,TRBJ2-5
CASSNSGSNNEQFF,TGTGCCAGCTCTAACAGTGGCTCGAACAATGAGCAGTTCTTC,many,NA,TRBV18,TRBJ2-1
CASSQEAGGTTNEQFF,TGTGCCAGCAGCCAAGAAGCCGGCGGGACTACAAATGAGCAGTTCTTC,NA,TRBD2,TRBV4-2,TRBJ2-1
CASTRDPGTTQYF,TGTGCCAGCACGAGGGACCCCGGCACTACGCAGTATTTT,NA,NA,TRBV2,TRBJ2-3
CASSYAGQTPYEQYF,TGTGCCAGCAGTTACGCGGGACAGACACCCTACGAGCAGTACTTC,few,NA,TRBV6-5,TRBJ2-7
CASRTQGTGANVLTF,TGTGCCAGCAGGACGCAGGGAACTGGGGCCAACGTCCTGACTTTC,many,NA,TRBV13,TRBJ2-6
CASSSEFPGANTEAFF,TGTGCCAGCAGTTCCGAGTTCCCGGGAGCGAACACTGAAGCTTTCTTT,few,NA,TRBV6-5,TRBJ1-1
CASSTRDRGPLETQHF,TGTGCCAGCAGCACCCGGGACAGGGGACCCTTAGAAACCCAGCATTTT,NA,TRBD1,TRBV7-9,TRBJ1-5
CASSLEYNTDTQYF,TGTGCCAGCAGCTTGGAGTACAACACAGATACGCAGTATTTT,few,NA,TRBV5-4,TRBJ2-3
CASSSRGLAGANTGELFF,TGTGCCAGCAGCTCACGAGGACTAGCGGGAGCGAACACCGGGGAGCTGTTTTTT,NA,TRBD2,TRBV5-6,TRBJ2-2
CASRRKGSDTEAFF,TGTGCCAGCAGGCGCAAAGGGTCGGACACTGAAGCTTTCTTT,few,NA,TRBV6-5,TRBJ1-1
CASSPLERGNTEAFF,TGTGCCAGCTCACCACTGGAGCGGGGCAACACTGAAGCTTTCTTT,few,NA,TRBV18,TRBJ1-1
CASSLGGDETQYF,TGCGCCAGCAGCTTGGGAGGGGACGAGACCCAGTACTTC,NA,NA,TRBV5-1,TRBJ2-5
CASSIGTGVVNEQFF,TGTGCCAGCTCAATCGGGACAGGGGTGGTCAATGAGCAGTTCTTC,NA,TRBD1,TRBV18,TRBJ2-1
CASSLAANINEQFF,TGTGCCAGCAGCTTAGCCGCAAACATCAATGAGCAGTTCTTC,few,NA,TRBV4-2,TRBJ2-1
CASSPWGQGNTEAFF,TGTGCCAGCAGCCCCTGGGGACAGGGTAACACTGAAGCTTTCTTT,NA,TRBD1,TRBV9,TRBJ1-1
CASRTGMNTEAFF,TGTGCCAGCAGGACAGGGATGAACACTGAAGCTTTCTTT,few,TRBD1,TRBV28,TRBJ1-1
CASRDTSSGNTIYF,TGCGCCAGCAGAGACACCTCCTCTGGAAACACCATATATTTT,NA,NA,TRBV5-1,TRBJ1-3
CASTGLQTGELFF,TGTGCCAGTACGGGACTTCAAACCGGGGAGCTGTTTTTT,few,NA,TRBV19,TRBJ2-2
CASSDGGFQPQHF,TGTGCCAGCAGTGATGGGGGGTTTCAGCCCCAGCATTTT,NA,NA,TRBV2,TRBJ1-5
CASRRRNSNQPQHF,TGTGCCAGCAGACGACGGAATAGCAATCAGCCCCAGCATTTT,few,NA,TRBV2,TRBJ1-5
CASSLGDREDTEAFF,TGCGCCAGCAGCTTGGGAGACAGGGAGGACACTGAAGCTTTCTTT,NA,TRBD1,TRBV5-4,TRBJ1-1
CASTALSGGEDGYTF,TGTGCCAGTACGGCTCTATCTGGAGGTGAAGATGGCTACACCTTC,many,NA,TRBV19,TRBJ1-2
CASSPVDRRGYEQYF,TGTGCCAGCTCACCGGTGGACAGGAGGGGCTACGAGCAGTACTTC,NA,NA,TRBV18,TRBJ2-7
CASSLGLAGADTQYF,TGTGCCAGCAGCTTGGGACTAGCGGGCGCAGATACGCAGTATTTT,few,TRBD2,TRBV7-2,TRBJ2-3
CASSYRQGTFGEQYF,TGTGCCAGCAGCTACCGACAGGGAACGTTCGGCGAGCAGTACTTC,few,TRBD1,TRBV7-6,TRBJ2-7
CASSGQGLAKNIQYF,TGTGCCAGCAGTGGACAGGGACTAGCCAAAAACATTCAGTACTTC,few,TRBD1,TRBV27,TRBJ2-4
CASSLDNLNTEAFF,TGTGCCAGCAGCTTAGACAACTTGAACACTGAAGCTTTCTTT,few,NA,TRBV7-9,TRBJ1-1
CASSPSAGTAGEQFF,TGTGCCAGCAGTCCATCTGCCGGGACAGCCGGGGAGCAGTTCTTC,NA,TRBD1,TRBV7-9,TRBJ2-1
CASSLTGDSPLHF,TGTGCCAGCAGTTTAACTGGGGATTCACCCCTCCACTTT,once,NA,TRBV27,TRBJ1-6
CASRLGPEKGTEAFF,TGTGCCAGCAGGTTGGGTCCGGAGAAGGGGACTGAAGCTTTCTTT,NA,NA,TRBV7-3,TRBJ1-1
CASSLSHWGSESSPLHF,TGTGCCAGCAGCTTAAGCCATTGGGGGAGTGAGTCCTCACCCCTGCACTTT,NA,NA,TRBV7-3,TRBJ1-6